This T cell receptor (beta chain) was identified in a study of cytomegalovirus exposure and HLA in healthy donors. On the study more broadly: Across 300 to 400 genotyped donors, about 80% landed in the Caucasian-associated ancestry cluster.

General study findings and limits: Researchers catalogued around 150 TCR beta chains as cytomegalovirus-associated. The availability of immune exposure information extended only to CMV serostatus.

Turning to this clone: Its target is unknown.

V lost 3 bases, J lost 8 bases, and 8 bases stayed unmatched. CDR1 and CDR2 (germline): WNHNN, SYGVQD (reference sequence). The CDR3 is 15 residues long. Healthy bone marrow donors formed the donor group. The PCR had 60 Vbeta and 13 Jbeta primers. Here immunoSEQ multiplex PCR was the method, and the copy in TCRdb shows in-frame clones only, minus some. The sample has 150,000 to 200,000 clones, about 80% seen once. The TCR originated in a woman under 30 in good health and CMV-seropositive. The chain recombines TRBV10-1 with TRBJ1-2, with 11 positions matching TRBD1. Sequenced sample: PBMCs. The DNA for the CDR3 is TGCGCCAGCAGTGACGGACAGGGGGCCGTTCCGGGCTACACCTTC. This sequence encodes CASSDGQGAVPGYTF.